One sample yielded the 10 T cell receptor beta chains listed below, sequenced in a study of T cell repertoires in cytomegalovirus infection. TCRdb redid the calling of the reads with MiXCR, one entry per CDR3 protein. The repertoire holds about 740,000 distinct CDR3 sequences, with 33% as singletons. No antigen has been identified for these receptors. The source was cultured PBMCs, collected from culture after CMV antigen stimulation. These receptors were collected from a human donor in good health (CMV status not recorded). Some clones in this sample may be carry-over from other donors' samples.

V gene TRBV15 combines with J gene TRBJ2-6, with unresolved D. The germline V gene encodes CDR1 LNHNV and CDR2 YYDKDF (reference sequence). Trimming stripped 6 bases from V and 2 bases from J, with 8 bases between. The CDR3 sequence is 14 residues long. Here the CDR3 reads CATSSAAGANVLTF. The CDR3, as DNA: TGTGCCACCAGTTCCGCCGCTGGGGCCAACGTCCTGACTTTC.

This clonotype appeared a few times. The chain couples TRBV5-1 to TRBJ1-2, with 8 positions matching TRBD1. The CDR3 runs to 15 residues. Germline V CDR1 and CDR2: SGHRS, YFSETQ. V was pared by 4 bases and J by 2 bases, with 7 bases of the junction left unmatched. CDR3 DNA sequence: TGCGCCAGCAGCCGCGGACAGGGTGCAAACTATGGCTACACCTTC. Translating gives CASSRGQGANYGYTF.

This chain uses TRBV2 with TRBJ2-3; D gene uncertain. The CDR3 has 10 amino acids. Trimming removed 6 bases from V and 6 bases from J, with 4 bases in between. CDR1 and CDR2 (germline): SNHLY, FYNNEI. This CDR3 is CASRRDTQYF. The CDR3 coding sequence is TGTGCCAGCAGAAGGGATACGCAGTATTTT. Full variable domain (rest looked up from reference TRBV2 and TRBJ2-3): EPEVTQTPSHQVTQMGQEVILRCVPISNHLYFYWYRQILGQKVEFLVSFYNNEISEKSEIFDDQFSVERPDGSNFTLKIRSTKLEDSAMYFCASRRDTQYFGPGTRLTVL.

In this sample, this clonotype turned up a few times. J is TRBJ1-6 and V is TRBV5-1; no clear D. V shed 7 bases and J shed 7 bases, with 9 bases lying between them. The germline V gene encodes CDR1 SGHRS and CDR2 YFSETQ. The CDR3 covers 12 residues. The chain's CDR3 is CASLPRNSPLHF. In DNA form, the CDR3 reads TGCGCCAGCCTCCCCCGGAATTCACCCCTCCACTTT. Looking up the rest from reference TRBV5-1 and TRBJ1-6 gives the full variable domain: KAGVTQTPRYLIKTRGQQVTLSCSPISGHRSVSWYQQTPGQGLQFLFEYFSETQRNKGNFPGRFSGRQFSNSRSEMNVSTLELGDSALYLCASLPRNSPLHFGNGTRLTVT.

The rearrangement uses TRBV7-2 and TRBJ2-6; D unclear. The germline CDR1 and CDR2 sequences are SGHTA and FQGNSA. The CDR3 consists of 16 residues. Trimming removed 1 base at V and 1 base at J, with 8 bases between. This CDR3 is CASSLETASGANVLTF. Here the CDR3 DNA reads TGTGCCAGCAGCTTAGAGACGGCGTCTGGGGCCAACGTCCTGACTTTC. Based on the CDR3 plus reference TRBV7-2 and TRBJ2-6, the full variable domain is GAGVSQSPSNKVTEKGKDVELRCDPISGHTALYWYRQSLGQGLEFLIYFQGNSAPDKSGLPSDRFSAERTGGSVSTLTIQRTQQEDSAVYLCASSLETASGANVLTFGAGSRLTVL.

The J gene is TRBJ2-2, the V gene TRBV7-2, with a tentative D call TRBD2 (5 bases). CDR1 and CDR2 from the germline V gene are SGHTA and FQGNSA. The ends were cut back, 3 bases at V and 0 bases at J, with 11 bases in the middle. This CDR3 has 16 residues. CDR3 sequence reads: CASSFGRVANTGELFF. CDR3 in DNA: TGTGCCAGCAGCTTTGGGCGGGTCGCGAACACCGGGGAGCTGTTTTTT.

The CDR3 sequence is CASSGAGTGQETQYF. The CDR3 region has the DNA TGTGCCAGCAGTGGGGCTGGGACAGGGCAAGAGACCCAGTACTTC. The chain recombines TRBV6-1 with TRBJ2-5, with 9 bases identical to TRBD1. The CDR3 length is 15 residues. V lost 4 bases and J lost 2; bases outside the gene matches: 5. Germline-derived CDR1 and CDR2 are MNHNS and SASEGT.

This clonotype was counted at least ten times. This chain connects TRBV7-2 to TRBJ2-1; possible D gene TRBD1, 5 bases. This CDR3 comprises 16 residues. Looked up from germline, CDR1 is SGHTA and CDR2 is FQGNSA. V lost 5 bases to trimming and J lost 8 bases, with 22 bases between them. Written as DNA, the CDR3 is TGTGCCAGCAGCCCCACTCGGCAAAAGGTACAGGATGAGCAGTTCTTC. It encodes CASSPTRQKVQDEQFF.

The chain has TRBV4-2 and TRBJ1-4; D may be TRBD1 (5 bases). The ends were cut back, 0 bases at V and 8 bases at J, with 19 bases in the middle. The germline CDR1 and CDR2 sequences are LGHNA and YNFKEQ. The CDR3 is 17 residues long. DNA of the CDR3: TGTGCCAGCAGCCAAGACTTGGCGAGGGACGGGGGGGAAAAACTGTTTTTT. Protein sequence: CASSQDLARDGGEKLFF.

In nucleotides, the CDR3 is TGCAGTGCTAGGTTCCATCCCGGACGCGAGGCAGATACGCAGTATTTT. Amino acid sequence: CSARFHPGREADTQYF. The chain couples TRBV20-1 to TRBJ2-3; D not resolved. Trimming pared 3 bases from V and 4 bases from J, leaving 20 bases between. Germline CDR1 and CDR2: DFQATT and SNEGSKA (reference sequence). The CDR3 runs 16 residues.